Detailed here is one T cell receptor (beta chain). This clonotype was seen a few times. No cognate antigen has been identified for it. Base qualities were left out, and no much larger clone turns up one base away. The data were obtained in a study of blood T cells in healthy people across ages (dated by TCRdb to the mid-2010s). About the full investigation: In model experiments, roughly one uniquely barcoded TCR beta cDNA molecule per two T cells was captured by template switching. To track age-related changes in TCR beta repertoire diversity, the study relied on deep sequencing normalized with unique cDNA molecular identifiers. To avoid experimental bias, donors of different ages were randomly spread across the sequencing lanes. For two donors (one aged 18 to 30 and one aged 80 or older), the study analyzed two additional independent replicas of 1 million unique cDNA reads from the same blood draw. Donors were grouped into four age groups: young (average approximately 15 years), middle-aged (39), aged (about 59) and long-lived (approximately 75).

Systemically healthy Caucasian individuals from Russia, over 30 in total and aged roughly 6 to 100 years, were included as donors. Approximately 10 milliliters of peripheral blood were collected from each donor into EDTA-treated Vacutainer tubes. Ficoll-Paque density-gradient centrifugation was used to isolate PBMCs, with at least 6.5 million per sample. Total RNA, at least 5.5 micrograms per sample, was extracted from PBMCs with Trizol reagent. Naive CD45RAhigh/CD27high T cell percentages were measured by flow cytometry on a PBMC aliquot from every donor. The germline V gene sets CDR1 to SQVTM and CDR2 to ANQGSEA. The CDR3 spans 12 residues, from the cysteine through the phenylalanine. The DNA shown is the 36-base CDR3, in frame from base 1. V is shortened by 5 bases, J by 5 bases, and the region joining them spans 10 bases. The library was obtained by 5' RACE. The instrument was an Illumina HiSeq 2500. A second about 7 to 12 cycle PCR used a sample-barcoded 5' primer and a J-beta primer mix. A template-switch 5' adaptor carrying 12 random nucleotides introduced a unique molecular identifier onto each TCR beta cDNA molecule. Each sample yielded at least 3 million CDR3-containing paired-end reads. All of the RNA was converted into first-strand cDNA using the Mint cDNA synthesis kit, with a TRBC-specific oligonucleotide serving as the primer. After uracil-DNA glycosylase treatment, a first 18-cycle PCR used universal primers M1SS and BC2_uni_R on all cDNA. In the original analysis: For normalization, 1 million high-quality reads, each with a distinct molecular identifier, were randomly selected from each sample. Instead of being binned into consensus sequences, reads with shared molecular identifiers were discarded. CDR3 identification, clonotype clustering and error correction used MiTCR with a Q25 quality threshold and the strictest error-elimination algorithm. Lower-bound total TCR beta diversity was estimated with a nonparametric unseen species model using Euler transformation. TCRdb ran its own pipeline on the public reads, namely fastp trimming at Q25 and MiXCR clone calling, and kept in-frame beta chains. Every entry covers one CDR3 protein and lists the most common genes and DNA from its rows. The V and J calls come from TCRdb's annotation, not from the publication. This sample gives approximately 770,000 distinct CDR3 sequences in total; roughly 60% of them show up just once. Roughly 20% of the sample is held by the ten biggest clonotypes.

Results the study describes overall, beyond this receptor: Observed TCR beta diversity correlated strongly with the percentage of naive T cells measured by flow cytometry. As age increased, observed TCR beta diversity per million T cells dropped in a roughly linear way, and a significant reduction was already evident by age about 36. Donor CMV infection status was unknown, potentially confounding age-related changes in expanded clonotypes. Compared with the aged group, the long-lived group had more naive CD4+ T cells, fewer expanded clones and increased TCR diversity, suggesting age selection. Estimates of total diversity from one million sequenced T cells were regarded as lower bounds and underestimates. Since profiling was done on bulk unsorted PBMCs, naive and antigen-experienced compartments could not be conclusively compared.

Material for sequencing was blood. The TCR comes from a man aged 25-40 years in good health. The rearrangement joined TRBV29-1 to TRBJ2-1; TRBD1 is perhaps the D gene, given 5 matching bases. The CDR3 sequence is CSVSTGNNEQFF. The nucleotide sequence reads as follows: TGCAGCGTTTCAACAGGAAACAATGAGCAGTTCTTC.